These T cell receptor beta chains were read from a single sample in a study of T cells after yellow fever vaccination. MiXCR was run by TCRdb on the 5' RACE reads, yielding one entry per CDR3 protein. The sample includes roughly 300,000 distinct CDR3 sequences, 6.8% of them seen just once. Sequencing used PBMCs, obtained roughly seven weeks after the first yellow fever vaccination. These receptors came from a man younger than 35 who received the YFV17D yellow fever vaccine. Both conserved end residues are part of each CDR3. D genes are given only for firm matches. For some rows the clone size is stated as once, few or many, or as a class when expanded; others skip it.

TRBJ2-4	NA	NA	TRBV20-1	CSARDYGGNGENIQYF	TGCAGTGCTAGAGATTACGGGGGTAATGGTGAAAACATTCAGTACTTC
TRBJ1-5	NA	few	TRBV12-3/TRBV12-4	CASSNRNQPNQPQHF	TGTGCCAGCAGTAACCGAAATCAGCCCAATCAGCCCCAGCATTTT
TRBJ1-2	NA	NA	TRBV7-2	CASSERDARDGYTF	TGTGCCAGCAGCGAGAGAGATGCCCGGGATGGCTACACCTTC
TRBJ2-1	NA	few	TRBV5-1	CASSEGVALDNEQFF	TGCGCCAGCAGTGAGGGGGTTGCCCTCGACAATGAGCAGTTCTTC
TRBJ1-6	NA	many	TRBV12-3/TRBV12-4	CASSLEDGNSPLHF	TGTGCCAGCAGTTTGGAGGACGGAAATTCACCCCTCCACTTT
TRBJ1-2	TRBD1	NA	TRBV7-2	CASSSPGQTIYGYTF	TGTGCCAGCAGCTCGCCGGGACAGACGATCTATGGCTACACCTTC
TRBJ2-1	TRBD2	many	TRBV5-1	CASSLWTSGGEPYNEQFF	TGCGCCAGCAGCTTGTGGACTAGCGGGGGGGAGCCCTACAATGAGCAGTTCTTC
TRBJ2-1	TRBD2	few	TRBV20-1	CSARDAVAGTINNEQFF	TGCAGTGCTAGAGACGCGGTAGCGGGGACCATAAACAATGAGCAGTTCTTC
TRBJ1-1	NA	many	TRBV15	CATRPGMNTEAFF	TGTGCCACCAGGCCCGGAATGAACACTGAAGCTTTCTTT
TRBJ2-2	TRBD2	NA	TRBV20-1	CSAPTSGALINTGELFF	TGCAGTGCGCCGACTAGCGGGGCACTCATAAACACCGGGGAGCTGTTTTTT
TRBJ2-2	TRBD2	NA	TRBV29-1	CSVEGTSGGYTGELFF	TGCAGCGTTGAGGGGACTAGCGGGGGGTACACCGGGGAGCTGTTTTTT
TRBJ2-1	NA	few	TRBV7-9	CASSLWGSDYNEQFF	TGTGCCAGCAGCTTATGGGGGTCCGATTACAATGAGCAGTTCTTC
TRBJ2-3	NA	few	TRBV5-1	CASSFLLAPDTQYF	TGCGCCAGCAGCTTCTTACTAGCCCCAGATACGCAGTATTTT
TRBJ2-5	NA	many	TRBV21-1	CASSKDLLGADNQETQYF	TGTGCCAGCAGCAAAGATCTCCTGGGGGCTGACAACCAAGAGACCCAGTACTTC
TRBJ2-7	TRBD1	NA	TRBV28	CASSDTGGAFYEQYF	TGTGCCAGCAGCGACACAGGGGGCGCATTCTACGAGCAGTACTTC
TRBJ2-7	NA	NA	TRBV12-3/TRBV12-4	CASSQAGRGLYEQYF	TGTGCCAGCAGCCAGGCGGGGAGGGGGCTCTACGAGCAGTACTTC
TRBJ2-2	NA	many	TRBV2	CASRVAVAGELFF	TGTGCCAGCAGGGTCGCGGTGGCCGGGGAGCTGTTTTTT
TRBJ2-7	TRBD1	NA	TRBV7-6	CASSLGRGQGSYEQYF	TGTGCCAGCAGCTTAGGGCGGGGACAGGGGTCCTACGAGCAGTACTTC
TRBJ1-1	NA	few	TRBV4-3	CASSQEGVRNTEAFF	TGCGCCAGCAGCCAAGAGGGGGTGAGGAACACTGAAGCTTTCTTT
TRBJ2-2	NA	NA	TRBV7-7	CASSYEGQANTGELFF	TGTGCTAGCAGCTATGAGGGGCAGGCGAACACCGGGGAGCTGTTTTTT
TRBJ2-3	NA	NA	TRBV7-6	CASSVTGLSTDTQYF	TGTGCCAGCAGCGTCACGGGACTGAGCACAGATACGCAGTATTTT
TRBJ2-2	NA	many	TRBV24-1	CATSASGAAGELFF	TGTGCCACCAGTGCTTCTGGGGCGGCCGGGGAGCTGTTTTTT
TRBJ2-5	NA	NA	TRBV10-3	CAISKQGEGETQYF	TGTGCCATCAGTAAACAGGGAGAGGGAGAGACCCAGTACTTC
TRBJ2-5	NA	few	TRBV6-1	CASSGGTGMETQYF	TGTGCCAGCAGTGGGGGCACAGGGATGGAGACCCAGTACTTC
TRBJ2-2	NA	many	TRBV10-1	CASSDQNTGELFF	TGCGCCAGCAGTGATCAGAACACCGGGGAGCTGTTTTTT
TRBJ1-1	NA	few	TRBV4-3	CASSQDDGGGVRGNTEAFF	TGCGCCAGCAGCCAAGATGATGGTGGGGGGGTGAGGGGGAACACTGAAGCTTTCTTT
TRBJ2-2	NA	NA	TRBV5-1	CASTGVGELFF	TGCGCCAGCACTGGGGTCGGGGAGCTGTTTTTT
TRBJ2-4	NA	many	TRBV18	CASSPPSAGNIQYF	TGTGCCAGCTCGCCCCCATCGGCGGGAAACATTCAGTACTTC